What follows are 16 T cell receptor beta chains derived from one specimen sequenced in a study of blood T cell repertoires in COVID-19. The protocol was immunoSEQ multiplex PCR, while the TCRdb copy is restricted to in-frame clones and leaves out a portion. The table includes 150,000 to 200,000 clones, roughly 88% detected once. Sample: PBMCs or T cells enriched from blood (not recorded which). The receptors shown here come from a man over 45 who had recovered from COVID-19.

Concerning this clone: At the DNA level, this CDR3 is encoded by other sequences in the same sample as well. V gene TRBV18 combines with J gene TRBJ1-5; D is undetermined. Trimming took off 3 bases at V and 7 bases at J, with 10 bases between the two ends. This CDR3 spans 13 amino acids. Germline CDR1 KGHSH, CDR2 LQKENI. The chain's CDR3 is CASSPGGGQPQHF. CDR3 sequence (DNA): TGTGCCAGCTCACCGGGAGGAGGACAGCCCCAGCATTTT.

V gene TRBV6-1 combines with J gene TRBJ1-2; TRBD1 is a possible D gene (5 bases). Trimming took 1 base from V and 2 from J, leaving 8 bases between them. The CDR3 loop spans 14 amino acids. Germline loops: CDR1 MNHNS, CDR2 SASEGT. CDR3 in DNA: TGTGCCAGCAGTGAAGAACAGGCAAACTATGGCTACACCTTC. Translated: CASSEEQANYGYTF.

The chain links TRBV30 to TRBJ1-6; 7 bases line up with TRBD1. V lost 6 bases and J lost 13; bases outside the gene matches: 9. The CDR3 is made up of 12 amino acids. Germline V lookup: CDR1 GTSNPN, CDR2 SVGIG (reference sequence). The CDR3 protein is CACDRGPAPLHF. DNA of the CDR3: TGTGCCTGTGATAGGGGGCCAGCGCCCCTCCACTTT.

The table lists this clone with a few counts. The rearrangement links TRBV6-5 to TRBJ1-6; TRBD1 aligns across 7 bases. The CDR3 loop spans 14 amino acids. Germline CDR1 reads MNHEY; CDR2 reads SVGAGI. The V gene end was trimmed by 5 bases and the J gene end by 14 bases; junction bases not matched to a gene: 12. The CDR3 nucleotides are TGTGCCAGCAGTCGCGAAGGACAGGCCGGCACCCTCCACTTT. It specifies CASSREGQAGTLHF.

This chain uses TRBV5-5 with TRBJ1-5; 11 nucleotides align to TRBD1. CDR3 size: 16 residues. Germline-derived CDR1 and CDR2 are SGHKS and YYEKEE (reference sequence). Trimming removed 5 bases from V and 4 bases from J; junction bases left unmatched: 8. The CDR3 nucleotides are TGTGCCAGCAGACTCCGGACAGGGGGCGGGAATCAGCCCCAGCATTTT. It specifies CASRLRTGGGNQPQHF.

The J gene is TRBJ1-4, the V gene TRBV21-1; the table names TRBD1, a call not compared with the DNA. TRBV21-1 is tagged as a pseudogene. This CDR3 comprises 20 residues. The chain's CDR3 is CASSGARTGFVSATNEKLFF. In DNA form, the CDR3 reads TGTGCCAGCAGCGGAGCTCGGACAGGCTTCGTTTCTGCAACTAATGAAAAACTGTTTTTT.

The rearrangement joins TRBV6-1 to TRBJ1-5; D may be TRBD1 (5 bases). Germline V gives CDR1 MNHNS, CDR2 SASEGT. The CDR3 loop spans 16 amino acids. Trimming took off 2 bases at V and 3 bases at J, with 14 bases between the two ends. The CDR3 DNA reads TGTGCCAGCAGTGAACAGGTAGGAGGGGTCAATCAGCCCCAGCATTTT. Residues: CASSEQVGGVNQPQHF.

The rearrangement links TRBV5-4 to TRBJ2-5; D possibly corresponds to TRBD2 (6 bases). V lost 4 bases and J lost 4, with 20 bases in between. CDR3 length: 16 amino acids. Germline assignment: CDR1 SGHNT and CDR2 YYREEE (reference sequence). The CDR3 DNA reads TGTGCCAGCAGCGCCCCCCACGGGGGAAGGCGAGAGACCCAGTACTTC. Residues: CASSAPHGGRRETQYF.

As DNA, the CDR3 is TGTGCCAGCAGCTCCCTCCTCGGGTATGAGCAGTTCTTC. Its protein is CASSSLLGYEQFF. The chain couples TRBV7-2 to TRBJ2-1; D remains ambiguous. The germline V and J ends were trimmed by 4 bases and 8 bases, with 12 bases remaining between them. The CDR3 is made up of 13 amino acids. Germline CDR1 SGHTA, CDR2 FQGNSA. The whole variable domain, remainder taken from reference TRBV7-2 and TRBJ2-1, is GAGVSQSPSNKVTEKGKDVELRCDPISGHTALYWYRQSLGQGLEFLIYFQGNSAPDKSGLPSDRFSAERTGGSVSTLTIQRTQQEDSAVYLCASSSLLGYEQFFGPGTRLTVL.

This clone has only a few counts. The chain recombines TRBV9 with TRBJ1-2; 8 bases fit TRBD1. CDR1 and CDR2 from the germline V gene are SGDLS and YYNGEE. This CDR3 has 16 amino acids. The V and J ends lost 0 bases and 4 bases, in that order; junction bases with no gene match: 8. This chain's CDR3 is CASSVGGQGNSYGYTF. The CDR3 DNA sequence: TGTGCCAGCAGCGTAGGCGGACAGGGAAATAGCTATGGCTACACCTTC.

The rearrangement joins TRBV5-1 to TRBJ2-5; no clear D. This CDR3 is 11 amino acids long. The germline V and J ends were trimmed by 1 base and 7 bases, with 5 bases remaining between them. Per germline, CDR1 SGHRS and CDR2 YFSETQ. The CDR3 spells CASSLTGTQYF. The CDR3 DNA reads TGCGCCAGCAGCTTGACGGGGACCCAGTACTTC.

The V gene is TRBV29-1, the J gene TRBJ2-1, with D maybe TRBD2 (6 bases). This CDR3 is 15 amino acids long. Trimming removed 3 bases at V and 0 bases at J, with 12 bases between. Germline-derived CDR1 and CDR2 are SQVTM and ANQGSEA. CDR3 in DNA: TGCAGCGTTGACTGGGCGGGGAGCTCCTACAATGAGCAGTTCTTC. Protein sequence: CSVDWAGSSYNEQFF.

The chain links TRBV15 to TRBJ1-2; 7 bases match TRBD1. Germline V lookup: CDR1 LNHNV, CDR2 YYDKDF (reference sequence). V lost 4 bases to trimming and J lost 6 bases; unmatched junction nucleotides: 11. The CDR3 runs 15 residues. In nucleotides, the CDR3 is TGTGCCACCAGCAACCACGGACAGGCCCCGGATGGCTACACCTTC. This gives the protein CATSNHGQAPDGYTF.

This chain links TRBV9 with TRBJ1-5; 7 bases match TRBD1. The CDR3 sequence is 15 residues long. Germline CDR1 SGDLS, CDR2 YYNGEE. The V and J ends lost 4 bases and 1 base, in that order; junction bases with no gene match: 5. For the CDR3, the DNA is TGTGCCAGCAGCTTACAGGGGATGAGCAATCAGCCCCAGCATTTT. This encodes CASSLQGMSNQPQHF.

The J gene is TRBJ1-1, the V gene TRBV15, with unresolved D. CDR3 length: 12 amino acids. Trimming removed 5 bases from V and 3 bases from J, with 7 bases in between. Germline V lookup: CDR1 LNHNV, CDR2 YYDKDF (reference sequence). In DNA, the CDR3 is TGTGCCACCAGCTTTGGGCACACTGAAGCTTTCTTT. It yields the protein CATSFGHTEAFF.

The chain employs TRBV3-1 (or the pseudogene TRBV3-2) and TRBJ2-2, with D uncertain. The germline CDR1 and CDR2 sequences are LGHDT and YNNKEL (reference sequence). The CDR3 runs to 16 residues. The V and J ends lost 5 bases and 0 bases respectively, with 13 bases between them. As DNA, the CDR3 is TGTGCCAGCAGCAAATTCATTTCGGCGAACACCGGGGAGCTGTTTTTT. Residues: CASSKFISANTGELFF.